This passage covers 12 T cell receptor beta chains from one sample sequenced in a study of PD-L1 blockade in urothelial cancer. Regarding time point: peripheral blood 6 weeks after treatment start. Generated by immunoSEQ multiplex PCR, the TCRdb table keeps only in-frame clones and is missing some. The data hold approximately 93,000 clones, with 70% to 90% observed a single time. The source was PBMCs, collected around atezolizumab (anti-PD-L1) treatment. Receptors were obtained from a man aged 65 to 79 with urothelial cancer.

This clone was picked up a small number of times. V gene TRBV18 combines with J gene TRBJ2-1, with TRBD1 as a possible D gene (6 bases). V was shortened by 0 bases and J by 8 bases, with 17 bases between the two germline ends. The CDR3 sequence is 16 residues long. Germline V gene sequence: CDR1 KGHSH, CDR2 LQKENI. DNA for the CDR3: TGTGCCAGCTCACCACCGGCCGGGACAAGGGGCGATGAGCAGTTCTTC. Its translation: CASSPPAGTRGDEQFF.

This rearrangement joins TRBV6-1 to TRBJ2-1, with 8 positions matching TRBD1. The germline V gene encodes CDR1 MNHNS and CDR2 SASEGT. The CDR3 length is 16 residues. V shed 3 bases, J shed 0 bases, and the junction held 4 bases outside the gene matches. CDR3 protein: CASSETGVSSYNEQFF. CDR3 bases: TGTGCCAGCAGTGAGACAGGGGTAAGCTCCTACAATGAGCAGTTCTTC.

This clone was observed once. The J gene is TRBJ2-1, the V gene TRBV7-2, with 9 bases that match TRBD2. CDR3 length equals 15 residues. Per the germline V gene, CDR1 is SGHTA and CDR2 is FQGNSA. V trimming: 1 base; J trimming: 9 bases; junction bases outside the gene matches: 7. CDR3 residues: CASSLGAGGGSEQFF. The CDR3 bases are TGTGCCAGCAGCTTAGGAGCGGGAGGCGGTAGTGAGCAGTTCTTC.

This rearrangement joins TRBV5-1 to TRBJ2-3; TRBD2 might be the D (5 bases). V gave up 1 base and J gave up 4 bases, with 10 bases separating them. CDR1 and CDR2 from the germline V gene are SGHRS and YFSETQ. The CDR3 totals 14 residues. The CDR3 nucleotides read TGCGCCAGCAGCTTGTGGGGTAGCGCAGATACGCAGTATTTT. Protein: CASSLWGSADTQYF.

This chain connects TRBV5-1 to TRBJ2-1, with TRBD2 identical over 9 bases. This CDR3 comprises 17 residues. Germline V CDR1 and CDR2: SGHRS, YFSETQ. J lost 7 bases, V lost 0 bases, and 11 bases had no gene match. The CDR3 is CASSLAPAGGGVNEQFF. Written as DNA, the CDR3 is TGCGCCAGCAGCTTGGCTCCCGCTGGCGGGGGGGTAAATGAGCAGTTCTTC.

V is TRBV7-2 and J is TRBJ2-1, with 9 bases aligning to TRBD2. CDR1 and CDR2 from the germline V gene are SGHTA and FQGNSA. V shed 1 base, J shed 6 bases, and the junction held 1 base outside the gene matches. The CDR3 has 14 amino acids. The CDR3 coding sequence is TGTGCCAGCAGCTTAGGGACTAGCGTCAATGAGCAGTTCTTC. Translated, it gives CASSLGTSVNEQFF.

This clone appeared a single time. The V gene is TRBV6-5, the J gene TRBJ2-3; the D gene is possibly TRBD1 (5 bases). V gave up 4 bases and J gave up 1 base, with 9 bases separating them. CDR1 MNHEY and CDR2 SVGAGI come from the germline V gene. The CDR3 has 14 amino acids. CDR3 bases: TGTGCCAGCAGTTGGGGCGCGGGCACAGATACGCAGTATTTT. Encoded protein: CASSWGAGTDTQYF.

The CDR3 here is CASSQRPEETQYF. DNA of the CDR3: TGTGCCAGCTCACAGAGACCGGAGGAGACCCAGTACTTC. This chain joins TRBV18 and TRBJ2-5, with D uncertain. CDR1 is KGHSH, CDR2 LQKENI, per germline. Trimming removed 4 bases from V and 5 bases from J, with 11 bases in between. This CDR3 contains 13 residues.

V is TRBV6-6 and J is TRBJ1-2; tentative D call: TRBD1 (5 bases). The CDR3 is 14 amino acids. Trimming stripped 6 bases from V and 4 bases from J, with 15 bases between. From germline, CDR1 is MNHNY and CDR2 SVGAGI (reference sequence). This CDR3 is CASREQAGSYGYTF. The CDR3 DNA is TGTGCCAGCAGGGAGCAGGCAGGGTCCTATGGCTACACCTTC.

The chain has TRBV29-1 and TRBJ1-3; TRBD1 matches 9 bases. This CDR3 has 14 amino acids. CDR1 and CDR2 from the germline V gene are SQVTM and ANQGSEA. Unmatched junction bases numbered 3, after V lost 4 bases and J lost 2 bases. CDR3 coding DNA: TGCAGCGTTGGGACAGGGGAAGCTGGAAACACCATATATTTT. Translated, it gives CSVGTGEAGNTIYF.

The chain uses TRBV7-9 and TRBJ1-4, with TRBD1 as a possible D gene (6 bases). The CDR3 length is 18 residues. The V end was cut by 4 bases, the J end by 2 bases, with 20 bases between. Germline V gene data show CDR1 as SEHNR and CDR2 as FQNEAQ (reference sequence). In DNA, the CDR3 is TGTGCCAGCAGCTCGCGATGGGGGGGCGGCAAGACTAATGAAAAACTGTTTTTT. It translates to CASSSRWGGGKTNEKLFF.

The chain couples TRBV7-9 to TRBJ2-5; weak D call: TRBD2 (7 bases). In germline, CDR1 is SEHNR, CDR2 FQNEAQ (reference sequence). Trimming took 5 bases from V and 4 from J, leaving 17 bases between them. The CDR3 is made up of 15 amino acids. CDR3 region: CASSPASGGAETQYF. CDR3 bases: TGTGCCAGCAGCCCTGCCTCGGGGGGCGCAGAGACCCAGTACTTC.